Listed below are T cell receptor beta chains from one sample, sequenced in a study of cytomegalovirus exposure and HLA in healthy donors. TCRdb's table, derived via immunoSEQ multiplex PCR, lists solely in-frame clones and lacks some. The table shows around 150,000 clones, with approximately 80% occurring only once. Sequencing was done on a sample of PBMCs. The receptors stem from a woman aged 40-49 years in good health and CMV-seronegative. The CDR3 runs from the conserved cysteine through the conserved F or W. D genes are given only for firm matches. Rows may omit the clone size; those that give it use once, few, many or a size class.

CDR3: CASSLAKGLAGNEQFF; DNA: TGTGCCAGCAGCTTAGCGAAGGGACTAGCGGGCAATGAGCAGTTCTTC; size: .; D: TRBD2; J: TRBJ2-1; V: TRBV7-9
CDR3: CASSAETGLNEKLFF; DNA: TGTGCCAGCAGCGCCGAGACAGGGCTTAATGAAAAACTGTTTTTT; size: .; D: TRBD1; J: TRBJ1-4; V: TRBV9
CDR3: CASRQYYGYTF; DNA: TGTGCCAGCAGACAGTACTATGGCTACACCTTC; size: .; D: .; J: TRBJ1-2; V: TRBV21-1
CDR3: CAIQDRASNEKLFF; DNA: TGTGCCATTCAAGACAGGGCATCTAATGAAAAACTGTTTTTT; size: .; D: TRBD1; J: TRBJ1-4; V: TRBV6-6
CDR3: CASSGRGSAETQYF; DNA: TGTGCCAGCAGCGGCAGGGGAAGTGCGGAGACCCAGTACTTC; size: few; D: .; J: TRBJ2-5; V: TRBV7-9
CDR3: CAWSNPHSTGVRETQYF; DNA: TGTGCCTGGAGCAACCCTCACTCGACAGGGGTAAGAGAGACCCAGTACTTC; size: .; D: TRBD1; J: TRBJ2-5; V: TRBV30
CDR3: CASSDDRTFNQPQHF; DNA: TGTGCCAGCAGTGACGACAGAACATTTAATCAGCCCCAGCATTTT; size: few; D: .; J: TRBJ1-5; V: TRBV25-1
CDR3: CASSLADRAVNEKLFF; DNA: TGTGCCAGCAGTTTAGCCGACAGGGCAGTTAATGAAAAACTGTTTTTT; size: .; D: TRBD1; J: TRBJ1-4; V: TRBV28
CDR3: CASSQARLADLAYNEQFF; DNA: TGCGCCAGCAGCCAAGCGAGACTAGCGGATCTTGCCTACAATGAGCAGTTCTTC; size: .; D: TRBD2; J: TRBJ2-1; V: TRBV4-1
CDR3: CASSGTGVASEQYF; DNA: TGTGCCAGTAGTGGTACAGGGGTAGCGAGCGAGCAGTACTTC; size: few; D: TRBD1; J: TRBJ2-7; V: TRBV19
CDR3: CASSGGDIGQPQHF; DNA: TGTGCCAGCTCCGGTGGGGACATAGGGCAGCCCCAGCATTTT; size: .; D: .; J: TRBJ1-5; V: TRBV2
CDR3: CASSREDRGSQPQHF; DNA: TGCGCCAGCAGCCGGGAGGACAGGGGTAGCCAGCCCCAGCATTTT; size: .; D: TRBD1; J: TRBJ1-5; V: TRBV4-1
CDR3: CASSPTRGRGETQYF; DNA: TGCGCCAGCAGCCCTACGAGGGGGCGAGGGGAGACCCAGTACTTC; size: .; D: TRBD1; J: TRBJ2-5; V: TRBV5-1
CDR3: CASSPLGGEGTEAFF; DNA: TGTGCCAGCAGTCCCTTAGGGGGAGAGGGCACTGAAGCTTTCTTT; size: few; D: .; J: TRBJ1-1; V: TRBV6-5
CDR3: CASRTGTGGSGELFF; DNA: TGTGCCAGTAGGACCGGGACAGGGGGGTCCGGGGAGCTGTTTTTT; size: .; D: TRBD1; J: TRBJ2-2; V: TRBV19
CDR3: CASSSRTSGGYANEQFF; DNA: TGTGCCAGCAGCTCGCGGACTAGCGGGGGGTACGCCAATGAGCAGTTCTTC; size: .; D: TRBD2; J: TRBJ2-1; V: TRBV7-2
CDR3: CASSQDRVGGYTF; DNA: TGCGCCAGCAGCCAGGACAGGGTGGGTGGCTACACCTTC; size: .; D: TRBD1; J: TRBJ1-2; V: TRBV4-3
CDR3: CASTEGAFGAFF; DNA: TGTGCCAGCACGGAGGGGGCCTTCGGGGCTTTCTTT; size: once; D: TRBD1; J: TRBJ1-1; V: TRBV6-1
CDR3: CASSLDSAGGNYGYTF; DNA: TGTGCCAGCAGTTTAGATTCGGCAGGGGGTAACTATGGCTACACCTTC; size: .; D: TRBD1; J: TRBJ1-2; V: TRBV28
CDR3: CASSPPSGTTNYGYTF; DNA: TGTGCCAGCAGCCCCCCCTCCGGGACAACCAACTATGGCTACACCTTC; size: .; D: .; J: TRBJ1-2; V: TRBV7-6
CDR3: CASSSGTEIANEKLFF; DNA: TGTGCCAGCAGCTCCGGGACAGAGATAGCTAATGAAAAACTGTTTTTT; size: few; D: TRBD1; J: TRBJ1-4; V: TRBV5-6
CDR3: CASSLPRTISLLHF; DNA: TGTGCCAGCAGTTTACCCCGAACCATTTCACTCCTCCACTTT; size: .; D: .; J: TRBJ1-6; V: TRBV28
CDR3: CASSLGGSLQGETQYF; DNA: TGCGCCAGCAGCCTGGGTGGGTCTCTCCAGGGGGAGACCCAGTACTTC; size: .; D: .; J: TRBJ2-5; V: TRBV5-1
CDR3: CASSYAGTGGSGELFF; DNA: TGTGCCAGCAGTTACGCCGGGACAGGGGGCTCCGGGGAGCTGTTTTTT; size: .; D: TRBD1; J: TRBJ2-2; V: TRBV6-5
CDR3: CASRDRLTGELFF; DNA: TGTGCCAGCCGGGACAGGCTGACCGGGGAGCTGTTTTTT; size: .; D: TRBD1; J: TRBJ2-2; V: TRBV9
CDR3: CASSHSGAAQETQYF; DNA: TGTGCCAGCAGCCACTCCGGAGCAGCACAAGAGACCCAGTACTTC; size: .; D: .; J: TRBJ2-5; V: TRBV7-6
CDR3: CASSWGDRGDGANVLTF; DNA: TGTGCCAGCAGCTGGGGGGACAGGGGAGATGGGGCCAACGTCCTGACTTTC; size: many; D: TRBD1; J: TRBJ2-6; V: TRBV5-8
CDR3: CASSVGSGVTYEQYF; DNA: TGTGCCAGCAGCGTAGGGTCGGGGGTTACCTACGAGCAGTACTTC; size: .; D: .; J: TRBJ2-7; V: TRBV9
CDR3: CASKPGHSTYEQYF; DNA: TGTGCCAGCAAACCGGGACATTCGACCTACGAGCAGTACTTC; size: .; D: .; J: TRBJ2-7; V: TRBV6-1
CDR3: CASQGGPNTEAFF; DNA: TGTGCCTCACAGGGGGGGCCGAACACTGAAGCTTTCTTT; size: .; D: TRBD1; J: TRBJ1-1; V: TRBV9
CDR3: CASSLGVGGLTDTQYF; DNA: TGTGCCAGCAGCTTGGGGGTCGGGGGGCTAACAGATACGCAGTATTTT; size: .; D: .; J: TRBJ2-3; V: TRBV5-4
CDR3: CASSLETVNTEAFF; DNA: TGTGCCAGCAGCTTAGAGACAGTGAACACTGAAGCTTTCTTT; size: .; D: .; J: TRBJ1-1; V: TRBV11-2
CDR3: CASSFGTAMNTEAFF; DNA: TGTGCCAGCAGCTTTGGGACAGCCATGAACACTGAAGCTTTCTTT; size: few; D: TRBD1; J: TRBJ1-1; V: TRBV5-4
CDR3: CSVPKTDTLAFSGANVLTF; DNA: TGCAGCGTTCCTAAAACGGACACCCTTGCTTTCTCTGGGGCCAACGTCCTGACTTTC; size: few; D: .; J: TRBJ2-6; V: TRBV29-1
CDR3: CAIGRDRGTEAFF; DNA: TGTGCCATCGGGAGGGACAGGGGCACTGAAGCTTTCTTT; size: .; D: TRBD1; J: TRBJ1-1; V: TRBV10-3
CDR3: CASSERTGTIYF; DNA: TGTGCCAGCAGTGAGCGGACAGGGACCATATATTTT; size: .; D: TRBD1; J: TRBJ1-3; V: TRBV2
CDR3: CASSSTGVEAFF; DNA: TGTGCCAGCAGCTCTACAGGGGTTGAAGCTTTCTTT; size: .; D: TRBD1; J: TRBJ1-1; V: TRBV7-9
CDR3: CASRDRRDTEAFF; DNA: TGTGCCAGCAGGGACAGGCGGGACACTGAAGCTTTCTTT; size: .; D: TRBD1; J: TRBJ1-1; V: TRBV6-5
CDR3: CASSSTTENYGYTF; DNA: TGTGCCAGCAGCTCCACGACGGAGAACTATGGCTACACCTTC; size: .; D: .; J: TRBJ1-2; V: TRBV7-9
CDR3: CASSNLGASYNEQFF; DNA: TGTGCCAGCAGTAACCTGGGGGCAAGCTACAATGAGCAGTTCTTC; size: .; D: .; J: TRBJ2-1; V: TRBV6-6
CDR3: CASSYEAGAYEQYF; DNA: TGTGCCAGCAGTTACGAGGCGGGGGCCTACGAGCAGTACTTC; size: few; D: TRBD2; J: TRBJ2-7; V: TRBV6-6
CDR3: CASSLGGGWGSHYEQYF; DNA: TGTGCCAGCAGCTTGGGAGGAGGTTGGGGATCCCACTACGAGCAGTACTTC; size: .; D: .; J: TRBJ2-7; V: TRBV5-8
CDR3: CASSLARTNTGELFF; DNA: TGCGCCAGCAGCTTGGCCAGAACGAACACCGGGGAGCTGTTTTTT; size: .; D: .; J: TRBJ2-2; V: TRBV5-1